These 26 T cell receptor beta chains came from one sample sequenced in a study of blood T cell repertoires in COVID-19. Data came from immunoSEQ multiplex PCR; TCRdb stores just in-frame clones and leaves some out. The sample shows hundreds of thousands of clones, 83% of them seen only once. The material sequenced was peripheral blood. The receptors originated from a woman aged 25 to 45 with COVID-19, enrolled during active disease.

The chain links TRBV3-1 (or the pseudogene TRBV3-2) to TRBJ1-2, with 7 bases matching TRBD1. The CDR3 extends over 16 amino acids. The V gene end was trimmed by 1 base and the J gene end by 8 bases; junction bases not matched to a gene: 13. Germline lookup yields CDR1 LGHDT and CDR2 YNNKEL (reference sequence). CDR3 sequence reads: CASSQVPSGTEGGYTF. The CDR3 nucleotides are TGTGCCAGCAGCCAAGTCCCCTCCGGGACAGAAGGCGGCTACACCTTC.

The chain recombines TRBV30 with TRBJ2-7, with a tentative D call TRBD2 (6 bases). Germline CDR1 reads GTSNPN; CDR2 reads SVGIG (reference sequence). Trimming took 3 bases from V and 6 from J, leaving 18 bases between them. This CDR3 is built from 14 residues. CDR3 DNA: TGTGCCTGGAGCGGGAGTTTTATAAGCGGCGAGCAGTACTTC. Translated, it gives CAWSGSFISGEQYF.

The chain couples TRBV5-1 to TRBJ2-3; D might be TRBD1 (5 bases). The V end was cut by 4 bases, the J end by 2 bases, with 17 bases between. The CDR3 runs 16 residues. Germline assignment: CDR1 SGHRS and CDR2 YFSETQ. This CDR3 is CASSVQGVGYTDTQYF. For the CDR3, the DNA is TGCGCCAGCAGCGTGCAAGGGGTTGGGTACACAGATACGCAGTATTTT.

The genes are TRBV10-1 and TRBJ2-7; D gene uncertain. This CDR3 has 12 residues. Germline-derived CDR1 and CDR2 are WNHNN and SYGVQD (reference sequence). Trimming shortened V by 3 bases and J by 3 bases, and 6 bases separated the two germline ends. CDR3 coding DNA: TGCGCCAGCAGTGATCTTATCTACGAGCAGTACTTC. Amino acid sequence: CASSDLIYEQYF.

The rearrangement uses TRBV24-1 and TRBJ2-2; 9 bases map to TRBD1. CDR3 length: 18 amino acids. V lost 5 bases, J lost 9 bases, and 18 bases stayed unmatched. Looked up from germline, CDR1 is KGHDR and CDR2 is SFDVKD. The CDR3 nucleotides are TGTGCCACCAGTGGTCTAAAACCGGGACAGGGATATCATTGGGAGCTGTTTTTT. Translating gives CATSGLKPGQGYHWELFF.

This chain joins TRBV19 and TRBJ2-1; TRBD1 aligns across 9 bases. The germline V gene has CDR1 LNHDA and CDR2 SQIVND (reference sequence). CDR3 length equals 14 residues. V shed 4 bases, J shed 7 bases, and the junction held 5 bases outside the gene matches. The CDR3 loop reads CASSTGQGVNEQFF. CDR3 nucleotide sequence: TGTGCCAGTAGTACGGGACAGGGTGTGAATGAGCAGTTCTTC. The variable domain in full, with the rest retrieved from reference TRBV19 and TRBJ2-1, is DGGITQSPKYLFRKEGQNVTLSCEQNLNHDAMYWYRQDPGQGLRLIYYSQIVNDFQKGDIAEGYSVSREKKESFPLTVTSAQKNPTAFYLCASSTGQGVNEQFFGPGTRLTVL.

The chain recombines TRBV19 with TRBJ2-4; D might be TRBD2 (7 bases). V lost 3 bases to trimming and J lost 5 bases, with 14 bases between them. The CDR3 is 15 residues long. Germline V gene lookup returns CDR1 LNHDA and CDR2 SQIVND (reference sequence). The CDR3 DNA is TGTGCCAGTAGTATGACCGTCGGGGGGCAAAACATTCAGTACTTC. Translated: CASSMTVGGQNIQYF.

The chain carries TRBV2 and TRBJ2-5; 9 bases are shared with TRBD1. The J segment lost 5 bases and the V segment lost 6 bases, leaving 10 bases of the junction unmatched. The CDR3 sequence is 15 residues long. Germline lookup yields CDR1 SNHLY and CDR2 FYNNEI. Here the CDR3 DNA reads TGTGCCAGCAGAGGTGTGGGACAGGGTCGCGAGACCCAGTACTTC. This translates into CASRGVGQGRETQYF.

This chain uses TRBV7-9 with TRBJ1-1; maybe TRBD1 (6 bases). Germline CDR1 SEHNR, CDR2 FQNEAQ (reference sequence). The CDR3 length is 13 residues. V was trimmed by 5 bases and J by 4 bases, leaving 11 bases between them. In DNA, the CDR3 is TGTGCCAGCAGCGCACAGGGTCCCACTGAAGCTTTCTTT. Protein sequence: CASSAQGPTEAFF.

V gene TRBV5-1 combines with J gene TRBJ1-2, with TRBD1 as a possible D gene (6 bases). Germline values: CDR1 SGHRS, CDR2 YFSETQ. The CDR3 consists of 14 residues. V lost 3 bases to trimming and J lost 2 bases, with 11 bases between them. This CDR3 reads CASSSGGGNYGYTF. CDR3 in DNA: TGCGCCAGCAGCTCTGGTGGGGGCAACTATGGCTACACCTTC. Together with reference TRBV5-1 and TRBJ1-2, the CDR3 gives the full variable domain: KAGVTQTPRYLIKTRGQQVTLSCSPISGHRSVSWYQQTPGQGLQFLFEYFSETQRNKGNFPGRFSGRQFSNSRSEMNVSTLELGDSALYLCASSSGGGNYGYTFGSGTRLTVV.

This clone was found once. The rearrangement links TRBV7-2 to TRBJ1-2; 7 bases match TRBD1. With 1 base clipped from V and 6 bases from J, the junction kept 5 bases outside the gene matches. The CDR3 length is 14 residues. Germline CDR1 is SGHTA and CDR2 is FQGNSA. CDR3 coding DNA: TGTGCCAGCAGCTTAGTTGGGACAGTAAATGGCTACACCTTC. Residues: CASSLVGTVNGYTF.

The chain recombines TRBV10-3 with TRBJ1-3; no firm D call. This CDR3 is built from 16 residues. Trimming removed 2 bases from V and 3 bases from J, with 14 bases in between. The germline CDR1 and CDR2 sequences are ENHRY and SYGVKD. CDR3 protein: CAISEKSGANGNTIYF. The CDR3, as DNA: TGTGCCATCAGTGAGAAATCGGGAGCAAATGGAAACACCATATATTTT.

The CDR3 bases are TGTGCCAGCAGCTCAAGGACAGGGGTGTACGAGCAGTACTTC. It translates to CASSSRTGVYEQYF. V usage is TRBV13 and J usage is TRBJ2-7; 9 bases align to TRBD1. Germline loops: CDR1 PRHDT, CDR2 FYEKMQ (reference sequence). V was pared by 4 bases and J by 4 bases, with 5 bases of the junction left unmatched. There are 14 residues in the CDR3.

V gene TRBV19 combines with J gene TRBJ2-5, with D unresolved. The CDR3 totals 11 residues. The V end was cut by 5 bases, the J end by 9 bases, with 10 bases between. Per germline, CDR1 LNHDA and CDR2 SQIVND (reference sequence). The CDR3 DNA is TGTGCCAGTAGTGGTGGGCCCGCCCAGTACTTC. The encoded protein is CASSGGPAQYF.

V gene TRBV28 combines with J gene TRBJ2-3; 9 bases fit TRBD1. The CDR3 runs to 14 residues. With V trimmed by 5 bases and J by 7 bases, 7 bases remained unmatched. Germline loops: CDR1 MDHEN, CDR2 SYDVKM. The CDR3 region is CASSGQGNGNTQYF. Here the CDR3 DNA reads TGTGCCAGCAGTGGACAGGGGAATGGAAATACGCAGTATTTT.

This clone was detected once. The J gene is TRBJ2-7, the V gene TRBV5-4; 14 bases line up with TRBD2. In germline, CDR1 is SGHNT, CDR2 YYREEE (reference sequence). Losses at the gene ends were 4 bases for V and 3 bases for J; bases not matched to a gene: 3. The CDR3 covers 15 residues. The CDR3 DNA reads as TGTGCCAGCAGCCCCGGACTAGCGGGGGGCTACGAGCAGTACTTC. Translating gives CASSPGLAGGYEQYF.

The chain recombines TRBV28 with TRBJ1-2; 11 bases map to TRBD1. Germline V lookup: CDR1 MDHEN, CDR2 SYDVKM. CDR3 size: 16 residues. The trim removed 6 bases at V and 4 bases at J, leaving 10 bases unmatched. As DNA, the CDR3 is TGTGCCAGCAGGGAACCCGGGACAGGGGGAACCTATGGCTACACCTTC. Translation gives CASREPGTGGTYGYTF.

As DNA, the CDR3 is TGTGCCAGCAGCCCCCGGGACTTGGGGACCGGTGAGCAGTACTTC. Translation gives CASSPRDLGTGEQYF. This chain uses TRBV3-1 (or the pseudogene TRBV3-2) with TRBJ2-7; tentative D call: TRBD2 (6 bases). CDR3 length: 15 amino acids. Trimming stripped 4 bases from V and 7 bases from J, with 20 bases between. Germline CDR1 reads LGHDT; CDR2 reads YNNKEL (reference sequence).

V gene TRBV30 combines with J gene TRBJ1-1; D may be TRBD1 (6 bases). The CDR3 is 14 amino acids. Looked up from germline, CDR1 is GTSNPN and CDR2 is SVGIG (reference sequence). Trimming pared 3 bases from V and 1 base from J, leaving 12 bases between. This chain's CDR3 is CAWRPKTGNTEAFF. The CDR3 DNA follows: TGTGCCTGGAGACCTAAGACAGGGAACACTGAAGCTTTCTTT.

The chain uses TRBV7-2 and TRBJ2-3; no reliable D call. CDR1 SGHTA and CDR2 FQGNSA come from the germline V gene. Trimming left V 5 bases short and J 4 bases short, with 13 bases between. The CDR3 length is 14 residues. The CDR3 nucleotides are TGTGCCAGCAGCGTTAGCCAGATAGCAGATACGCAGTATTTT. Its protein product is CASSVSQIADTQYF.

V is TRBV6-6 and J is TRBJ1-2, with a possible D match to TRBD1 (5 bases). The CDR3 has 15 amino acids. Trimming took off 3 bases at V and 8 bases at J, with 19 bases between the two ends. CDR1 and CDR2 from the germline V gene are MNHNY and SVGAGI (reference sequence). The CDR3 is CASSYDGAMEGGYTF. In DNA, the CDR3 is TGTGCCAGCAGTTATGACGGGGCCATGGAGGGGGGCTACACCTTC.

This clone was observed a few times. The chain uses TRBV5-1 and TRBJ1-2; 10 bases are shared with TRBD1. J lost 6 bases, V lost 0 bases, and 8 bases had no gene match. Per the germline V gene, CDR1 is SGHRS and CDR2 is YFSETQ. The CDR3 totals 16 residues. CDR3 sequence: CASSLATGTGADGYTF. CDR3 DNA: TGCGCCAGCAGCTTGGCCACCGGGACAGGGGCGGATGGCTACACCTTC.

This chain joins TRBV7-8 and TRBJ2-1; TRBD2 aligns across 9 bases. The CDR3 spans 16 residues. The V gene end was trimmed by 6 bases and the J gene end by 4 bases; junction bases not matched to a gene: 10. The germline gives CDR1 SGHVS, CDR2 FQNEAQ. The CDR3 DNA follows: TGTGCCAGCAGTCAAGGAGGAGCGGGGGGTTACAATGAGCAGTTCTTC. It is translated as CASSQGGAGGYNEQFF.

Remarks on this clone: The sample has other DNA sequences that encode this CDR3 too. This chain links TRBV15 with TRBJ2-7; 9 nucleotides match TRBD1. V was pared by 1 base and J by 1 base, with 2 bases of the junction left unmatched. Germline values: CDR1 LNHNV, CDR2 YYDKDF (reference sequence). CDR3 length equals 15 residues. CDR3 residues: CATSRGGTGSYEQYF. The CDR3 bases are TGTGCCACCAGCAGAGGGGGGACAGGGTCCTACGAGCAGTACTTC.

This chain links TRBV5-1 with TRBJ2-7; 7 bases align to TRBD2. J gave up 2 bases and V 2 bases, and 10 bases lay outside the gene matches. Germline-derived CDR1 and CDR2 are SGHRS and YFSETQ. The CDR3 spans 16 residues. CDR3 nucleotide sequence: TGCGCCAGCAGCTTCGTAGGCGGGAGCGGGACCTACGAGCAGTACTTC. Residues: CASSFVGGSGTYEQYF.

Here the CDR3 reads CASSAAGHNTEAFF. The DNA of the CDR3 is TGTGCCAGCAGCGCGGCTGGACATAACACTGAAGCTTTCTTT. The rearrangement links TRBV9 to TRBJ1-1; D is possibly TRBD1 (5 bases). Germline loops: CDR1 SGDLS, CDR2 YYNGEE. CDR3 size: 14 residues. V lost 3 bases to trimming and J lost 2 bases, with 11 bases between them.